This TCR beta chain was observed in a study of technical replicates of blood from a handful of donors. Produced via immunoSEQ multiplex PCR; TCRdb's table is partial and in-frame only. The top ten clones hold roughly 10% of a sample with more than 12,000 clones, roughly 83% of them seen once. V gave up 4 bases and J gave up 9 bases, with 22 bases separating them. The CDR3 extends over 16 amino acids. Germline loops: CDR1 SGHAT, CDR2 FQDESV (reference sequence). The chain has TRBV11-1 and TRBJ2-1; perhaps TRBD1 as D (6 bases). The clonotype comes from a human donor in good health. Material: PBMCs. The CDR3 sequence is CASSSRRIRGTREQFF. The CDR3 DNA follows: TGTGCCAGCAGCTCAAGGAGAATCAGGGGCACACGTGAGCAGTTCTTC.